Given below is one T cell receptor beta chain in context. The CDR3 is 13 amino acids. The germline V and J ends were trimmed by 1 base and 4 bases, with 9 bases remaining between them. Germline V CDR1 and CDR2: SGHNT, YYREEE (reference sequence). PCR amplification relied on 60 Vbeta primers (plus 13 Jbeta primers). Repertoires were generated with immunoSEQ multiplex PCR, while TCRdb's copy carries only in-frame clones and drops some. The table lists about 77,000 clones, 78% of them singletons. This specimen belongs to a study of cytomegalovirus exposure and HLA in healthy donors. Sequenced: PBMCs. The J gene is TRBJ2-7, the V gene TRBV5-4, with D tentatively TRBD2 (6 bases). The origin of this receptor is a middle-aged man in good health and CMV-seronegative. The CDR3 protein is CASSLYGGYEQYF. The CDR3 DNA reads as TGTGCCAGCAGCTTGTACGGGGGATACGAGCAGTACTTC. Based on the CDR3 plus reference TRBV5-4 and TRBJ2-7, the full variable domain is ETGVTQSPTHLIKTRGQQVTLRCSSQSGHNTVSWYQQALGQGPQFIFQYYREEENGRGNFPPRFSGLQFPNYSSELNVNALELDDSALYLCASSLYGGYEQYFGPGTRLTVT.